This T cell receptor (beta chain) was documented in a study of blood T cell repertoires in COVID-19 (dated by TCRdb to the early 2020s). The study in broad terms: Samples from collaborators originated in the United States, Italy and Spain and spanned both the acute and convalescent phases of COVID-19. The prospective study material was composed of cDNA or gDNA derived from T cells, B-cell-depleted T cells, or PBMCs. Subjects who had been exposed to COVID-19, were actively infected with it, or had recovered from it provided the deeply sampled blood TCRbeta repertoires that made up the dataset. The repertoires were released in a freely available public database meant as a resource for research on the immune response to SARS-CoV-2. The samples were drawn from the first 160 participants of the ongoing ImmuneRACE study and from 1,254 subjects provided by 6 global collaborators. The sample metadata nearly always contained a de-identified subject ID, COVID-19 status, age in years and sex. Where available, HLA class I and class II types were taken from metadata supplied by the sample provider and were not determined by assay-based typing. Overall study results and their limits: How much clinical and demographic metadata was included differed by source and by participant, and the metadata was provided uncurated.

Another Seattle source contributed samples from volunteer blood donors who had recovered from COVID-19. Each collaborating institution followed its own protocols to collect whole blood in K2EDTA tubes. For TCRbeta analysis, collaborators shipped samples in one of three forms: frozen whole blood, isolated PBMCs, or DNA extracted from either of those sample types. TCRbeta CDR3 regions were amplified from genomic DNA by means of the immunoSEQ Assay, a bias-controlled multiplex PCR. On the authors' methods: Within the assay, amplification of reference gene primers was used to estimate how many nucleated cells each sample contained. Sequence reads were collapsed and filtered to measure the absolute abundance of every unique TCRbeta CDR3 rearrangement. Productive Simpson clonality was computed per sample as the square root of Simpson's diversity index over productive rearrangements. In its TCRdb copy, this immuneACCESS table keeps in-frame sequences only and misses some clones. Where compared with another copy, unresolved V genes explain less than half of these, and the others have no known cause. V, J and clone size derive from that table, while D and trimming were established from the DNA sequence. For this sample there are approximately 150,000 clones; around 80% appear just once. Around 3.4% of the sample goes to the ten largest clones.

On this clone: Its antigen is still unknown. No base quality information exists; no much larger clone differs at one position.

The junction shows trimming of 3 bases on V and 8 bases on J, and the gene matches do not reach 7 bases of it. From the germline V gene (reference sequence), CDR1 is MNHNY and CDR2 is SVGAGI. The CDR3 runs 14 amino acids, cysteine and phenylalanine included. The only DNA kept is the CDR3, 42 bases in frame from the first base. Rearrangement joined TRBV6-6 to TRBJ1-2, with 9 middle bases fitting TRBD1. The sequence was obtained from a man between 65 and 79 years old who had recovered from COVID-19. The sample comprised peripheral blood. Here is the DNA: TGTGCCAGCAGTTATTCCGGGACAGGGAACGGCTACACCTTC. The resulting protein is CASSYSGTGNGYTF.